This TCR beta chain was sequenced for a study of T-cell memory formation after mild COVID-19. Study-wide findings and caveats: Contracting CD8+ clones were enriched in EMRA, CD4+ mainly in CM and EM. From day 15 to 85, contracting clones were balanced between CD4 and CD8, whereas later expanders leaned toward CD4+. Pre-infection memory contained some responding clones, which suggested that cross-reactive memory had joined.

Researchers used 5'RACE with constant-segment primers to make TCR alpha and TCR beta cDNA libraries that carry sample barcodes and UMIs. A single record per CDR3 protein comes from TCRdb applying MiXCR to the 5' RACE reads. Of 190,000 or so distinct CDR3 sequences listed, 20% to 25% are singletons. V was trimmed by 8 bases and J by 6 bases, leaving 14 bases between them. The germline V gene encodes CDR1 MNHEY and CDR2 SVGEGT. The CDR3 consists of 12 residues. Comment on this clonotype: The antigen is undetermined.

This receptor was taken from an adult woman who had mild COVID-19 (a few samples of this study predate the infection). Cell type and time point are not known. The rearrangement links TRBV6-2 or TRBV6-3 to TRBJ2-7, with D possibly being TRBD1 or TRBD2 (5 bases each). The specimen was PBMCs or a T cell subset sorted from them (not recorded which). The CDR3 bases are TGTGCCAGCGGGACCGAAGGTGGCGAGCAGTACTTC. Its protein product is CASGTEGGEQYF.